This is a list of T cell receptor beta chains from one sample in a study of metastatic and nonmetastatic thyroid tumors. Via MiXCR, TCRdb re-called the PCR reads. The sample yields under 20,000 clones, 34% seen once. Source material: tumor tissue. These receptors came from a male donor with papillary thyroid cancer or a benign thyroid nodule (not recorded which). Some clones in this sample may be carry-over from other donors' samples. CDR3s leave out the opening cysteine and the closing phenylalanine or tryptophan. The order of the fields is CDR3 length, J gene, V gene, CDR3 protein.

length: 13; J: TRBJ1-1; V: TRBV28; CDR3: ASSPPYSGNTEAF
length: 14; J: TRBJ2-2; V: TRBV11-2; CDR3: ASSLLLGSYTGELF
length: 15; J: TRBJ2-5; V: TRBV3-1; CDR3: ASSHPNASGMAQTQY
length: 13; J: TRBJ2-5; V: TRBV15; CDR3: ATIRGGTSGRPQY
length: 12; J: TRBJ2-7; V: TRBV6-1; CDR3: AIGRTIAAYEQY
length: 14; J: TRBJ2-1; V: TRBV7-8; CDR3: ASSSPSGGRFDEQF
length: 13; J: TRBJ2-5; V: TRBV13; CDR3: ASSTSGRRGETQY
length: 10; J: TRBJ2-3; V: TRBV9; CDR3: ASSVPTDTQY
length: 13; J: TRBJ2-3; V: TRBV2; CDR3: ASCGPSRITDTQY
length: 18; J: TRBJ1-1; V: TRBV20-1; CDR3: SARDSQGARLVGMNTEAF
length: 12; J: TRBJ1-5; V: TRBV19; CDR3: AISNRGGSQPQH
length: 13; J: TRBJ2-2; V: TRBV7-8; CDR3: ASSGGQGYTGELF
length: 12; J: TRBJ2-3; V: TRBV28; CDR3: ASSQETGHPGQY
length: 11; J: TRBJ1-2; V: TRBV19; CDR3: ASSIEPTYGYT
length: 15; J: TRBJ2-3; V: TRBV2; CDR3: ASSQTSGSPGADTQY
length: 13; J: TRBJ2-1; V: TRBV11-2; CDR3: ASAAGGTRNNEQF
length: 14; J: TRBJ1-1; V: TRBV20-1; CDR3: SARVRGTGGNTEAF
length: 15; J: TRBJ1-1; V: TRBV20-1; CDR3: SAEWTGAPRGNTEAF
length: 11; J: TRBJ1-1; V: TRBV19; CDR3: ASSDGRRNEAF
length: 9; J: TRBJ2-1; V: TRBV5-6; CDR3: ASSFRTEQF
length: 13; J: TRBJ1-2; V: TRBV15; CDR3: ATSREGAEGYGYT
length: 14; J: TRBJ1-2; V: TRBV6-1; CDR3: ASRVPGTLANYGYT
length: 13; J: TRBJ2-7; V: TRBV5-1; CDR3: ASSPYDSSSYEQY
length: 11; J: TRBJ1-2; V: TRBV5-1; CDR3: ASSFEGTYGYT
length: 13; J: TRBJ2-7; V: TRBV18; CDR3: ASSPGSERSYEQY
length: 18; J: TRBJ1-1; V: TRBV20-1; CDR3: SARGPGQGASEFGYTEAF
length: 12; J: TRBJ2-5; V: TRBV13; CDR3: ASSLAGTGGREG
length: 11; J: TRBJ1-1; V: TRBV6-2/TRBV6-3; CDR3: ASSYRESTEAF
length: 10; J: TRBJ2-1; V: TRBV20-1; CDR3: SSAPVDNEQF
length: 11; J: TRBJ1-2; V: TRBV12-3/TRBV12-4; CDR3: ASSTSGTYGYT
length: 11; J: TRBJ2-3; V: TRBV2; CDR3: ASSLSLGDTQY
length: 13; J: TRBJ2-1; V: TRBV12-3/TRBV12-4; CDR3: ASSIGGLLYNEQF
length: 11; J: TRBJ1-1; V: TRBV27; CDR3: ASSVPGVSEAF
length: 11; J: TRBJ2-7; V: TRBV5-8; CDR3: ASSSLWNYEQY
length: 10; J: TRBJ1-2; V: TRBV14; CDR3: ASSQANYGYT
length: 11; J: TRBJ1-2; V: TRBV28; CDR3: ASSLLRDTGYT
length: 9; J: TRBJ2-7; V: TRBV28; CDR3: ASTGGYEQY
length: 10; J: TRBJ1-2; V: TRBV30; CDR3: AADRFRYGYT
length: 13; J: TRBJ2-3; V: TRBV20-1; CDR3: SARRMDISTDTQY
length: 13; J: TRBJ1-1; V: TRBV5-4; CDR3: ASSLVTGALLEAF
length: 12; J: TRBJ2-3; V: TRBV20-1; CDR3: SARAGDLTDTQY
length: 12; J: TRBJ2-7; V: TRBV11-2; CDR3: ASTLGQGGYEQY
length: 14; J: TRBJ2-7; V: TRBV5-1; CDR3: ASSQKGLPGGYEQY
length: 13; J: TRBJ2-7; V: TRBV2; CDR3: ASSGTWVSSYEQY
length: 10; J: TRBJ1-1; V: TRBV10-3; CDR3: AISESQSEAF
length: 13; J: TRBJ2-2; V: TRBV6-1; CDR3: ASTRLAGDTGELF
length: 10; J: TRBJ2-1; V: TRBV20-1; CDR3: SARYPLFEQF
length: 12; J: TRBJ2-2; V: TRBV24-1; CDR3: ATSDFKETGELF
length: 14; J: TRBJ2-1; V: TRBV7-8; CDR3: ASSFGLAGGGTEQF
length: 12; J: TRBJ2-5; V: TRBV6-1; CDR3: ASSRTTGEETQY
length: 11; J: TRBJ2-1; V: TRBV6-2/TRBV6-3; CDR3: ASSLDTYNEQF
length: 18; J: TRBJ2-7; V: TRBV5-1; CDR3: ASSLVPGQGMERVSYEQY
length: 11; J: TRBJ2-7; V: TRBV20-1; CDR3: SALRTSGTEQY
length: 12; J: TRBJ2-1; V: TRBV20-1; CDR3: SAITSGTYNEQF
length: 14; J: TRBJ1-2; V: TRBV16; CDR3: ASSQEDRGRNYGYT
length: 13; J: TRBJ1-2; V: TRBV20-1; CDR3: SARRSRGPNYGYT
length: 13; J: TRBJ2-1; V: TRBV9; CDR3: ASSARDRVGNEQF
length: 11; J: TRBJ2-7; V: TRBV20-1; CDR3: SARETVSYEQY
length: 12; J: TRBJ2-2; V: TRBV2; CDR3: ASTPVANTGELF
length: 13; J: TRBJ2-7; V: TRBV7-3; CDR3: ASSLRAGQAYEQY